A selection of T cell receptor beta chains follows, all from one sample in a study of T cells after yellow fever vaccination. A single record per CDR3 protein comes from TCRdb applying MiXCR to the 5' RACE reads. This sample has hundreds of thousands of distinct CDR3 sequences, with approximately 13% found just once. Here the sequenced sample was CD4+ T cells sorted from PBMCs, taken 15 days after the yellow fever booster vaccination. These receptors all come from a man between 18 and 35 years old who received the YFV17D yellow fever vaccine. CDR3s include the opening cysteine and the closing phenylalanine or tryptophan. The D gene is left open where the match is weak. Clone size is shown for a subset of rows, as once, few, many or a class of expanded clone.

D gene	J gene	V gene	CDR3 length	clone size	CDR3 protein	CDR3 DNA
-	TRBJ1-6	TRBV3-1	19	-	CASSQAYAWETSYNSPLHF	TGTGCCAGCAGCCAAGCGTATGCGTGGGAGACCTCCTATAATTCACCCCTCCACTTT
-	TRBJ1-1	TRBV5-1	15	-	CASSLQGIGDTEAFF	TGCGCCAGCAGCTTACAGGGAATTGGTGACACTGAAGCTTTCTTT
-	TRBJ1-3	TRBV6-5	13	-	CASSYWGGDTIYF	TGTGCCAGCAGTTACTGGGGCGGGGACACCATATATTTT
-	TRBJ2-5	TRBV25-1	14	many	CASSERLYQETQYF	TGTGCCAGCAGTGAAAGGCTGTACCAAGAGACCCAGTACTTC
-	TRBJ2-1	TRBV28	13	many	CAIRDTTYNEQFF	TGTGCCATACGGGACACAACCTACAATGAGCAGTTCTTC
-	TRBJ1-1	TRBV29-1	12	few	CSVWGPNTEAFF	TGCAGCGTTTGGGGACCGAACACTGAAGCTTTCTTT
TRBD2	TRBJ2-5	TRBV2	16	few	CASIKGTSGEQETQYF	TGTGCCAGCATCAAAGGGACTAGCGGGGAGCAAGAGACCCAGTACTTC
-	TRBJ2-5	TRBV5-6	14	-	CASSLAGARETQYF	TGTGCCAGCAGCTTGGCGGGGGCGAGGGAGACCCAGTACTTC
-	TRBJ1-6	TRBV5-1	14	few	CASSLGPLGASLHF	TGCGCCAGCAGCCTCGGACCCTTGGGGGCCTCCCTCCACTTT
-	TRBJ2-3	TRBV6-1	14	few	CASREAPNTDTQYF	TGTGCCAGCAGGGAGGCCCCGAACACAGATACGCAGTATTTT
-	TRBJ1-2	TRBV25-1	14	-	CASSVQGRGYGYTF	TGTGCCAGCAGTGTACAGGGAAGGGGGTATGGCTACACCTTC
TRBD1	TRBJ1-2	TRBV4-3	14	few	CASSQARQGYGYTF	TGCGCCAGCAGCCAAGCACGACAGGGCTATGGCTACACCTTC
TRBD1	TRBJ1-1	TRBV5-1	13	many	CASSLGDRGGAFF	TGCGCCAGCAGCTTGGGGGACAGAGGGGGGGCTTTCTTT
-	TRBJ1-2	TRBV20-1	16	few	CSARGGRGPTDYGYTF	TGCAGTGCGCGGGGTGGCAGGGGCCCAACAGACTATGGCTACACCTTC
-	TRBJ1-1	TRBV6-6	10	-	CASGGGEAFF	TGTGCCAGCGGGGGAGGTGAAGCTTTCTTT
-	TRBJ1-2	TRBV29-1	11	-	CSATGVYGYTF	TGCAGCGCCACCGGGGTCTATGGCTACACCTTC
TRBD1	TRBJ2-3	TRBV28	19	-	CASSPGGRTVLRFTDTQYF	TGTGCCAGCAGTCCAGGGGGTAGGACTGTACTCCGCTTCACAGATACGCAGTATTTT
-	TRBJ2-3	TRBV20-1	13	few	CSARLGGADTQYF	TGCAGTGCTAGACTGGGGGGGGCGGATACGCAGTATTTT
TRBD1	TRBJ1-2	TRBV19	13	-	CASRRTGWYGYTF	TGTGCCAGTAGGAGGACAGGGTGGTATGGCTACACCTTC
TRBD1	TRBJ2-2	TRBV6-1	16	-	CASSNTGGELGGELFF	TGTGCCAGCAGTAACACAGGGGGAGAACTGGGCGGGGAGCTGTTTTTT
-	TRBJ1-2	TRBV6-6	11	few	CASSGEVGYTF	TGTGCCAGCAGTGGGGAGGTTGGCTACACCTTC
TRBD2	TRBJ2-3	TRBV12-3/TRBV12-4	15	many	CASSLGTTSTDTQYF	TGTGCCAGCAGTCTGGGGACTACCAGCACAGATACGCAGTATTTT
-	TRBJ1-1	TRBV5-4	14	few	CASSQGGRNTEAFF	TGTGCCAGCAGTCAAGGAGGAAGGAACACTGAAGCTTTCTTT
-	TRBJ2-7	TRBV5-1	11	many	CASSDSYEQYF	TGCGCCAGCTCAGACAGCTACGAGCAGTACTTC
TRBD2	TRBJ2-7	TRBV6-2/TRBV6-3	14	-	CASSYHGGGLEQYF	TGTGCCAGCAGTTACCACGGGGGGGGCCTCGAGCAGTACTTC
-	TRBJ1-2	TRBV12-3/TRBV12-4	14	-	CASSFNNNGGGYTF	TGTGCCAGCAGTTTTAACAACAATGGGGGTGGCTACACCTTC
-	TRBJ1-2	TRBV24-1	14	few	CATSRAGSNYGYTF	TGTGCCACCAGTCGTGCAGGGTCTAACTATGGCTACACCTTC
-	TRBJ2-7	TRBV7-9	12	-	CASSSGAYEQYF	TGTGCCAGCAGCTCCGGAGCCTACGAGCAGTACTTC
-	TRBJ1-4	TRBV13	16	few	CASSPLTGPLWEKLFF	TGTGCCAGCAGCCCGTTGACCGGACCGCTATGGGAAAAACTGTTTTTT
-	TRBJ1-1	TRBV4-2	15	-	CASSQGRLTNTEAFF	TGTGCCAGCAGCCAAGGCCGACTGACGAACACTGAAGCTTTCTTT
-	TRBJ2-3	TRBV7-8	12	many	CASSLTGDTQYF	TGTGCCAGCAGCTTAACAGGGGATACGCAGTATTTT
TRBD2	TRBJ2-3	TRBV5-1	16	many	CASSPSTSGGTDTQYF	TGCGCCAGCAGCCCCTCAACTAGCGGGGGCACAGATACGCAGTATTTT
-	TRBJ2-5	TRBV28	14	-	CASSLRFRQETQYF	TGTGCCAGCTCCCTTCGGTTCCGCCAAGAGACCCAGTACTTC
-	TRBJ1-1	TRBV7-9	14	many	CASSLRIEGSEAFF	TGTGCCAGCAGCTTAAGGATTGAGGGGTCTGAAGCTTTCTTT
TRBD1	TRBJ2-1	TRBV7-2	16	many	CASSLDRRGLGNEQFF	TGTGCCAGCAGCTTAGATCGCAGGGGGCTAGGGAATGAGCAGTTCTTC
-	TRBJ2-3	TRBV25-1	15	-	CASSAAGEGVDTQYF	TGTGCCAGCAGTGCCGCAGGGGAAGGAGTAGATACGCAGTATTTT
TRBD1	TRBJ1-6	TRBV20-1	14	-	CSASAGQGNSPLHF	TGCAGTGCTAGCGCAGGACAGGGTAATTCACCCCTCCACTTT
-	TRBJ2-7	TRBV12-3/TRBV12-4	14	-	CASSLGSREGEQYF	TGTGCCAGCAGTTTAGGCAGCCGGGAAGGGGAGCAGTACTTC
-	TRBJ2-2	TRBV7-2	18	-	CASSFQGGGHLNTGELFF	TGTGCCAGCAGCTTCCAGGGGGGAGGACACCTCAACACCGGGGAGCTGTTTTTT
TRBD1	TRBJ1-2	TRBV5-6	15	-	CASRVRQGQNYGYTF	TGTGCCAGCAGAGTCAGACAGGGACAGAACTATGGCTACACCTTC
-	TRBJ1-1	TRBV6-2/TRBV6-3	15	few	CASSSRAGAYTEAFF	TGTGCCAGCAGTTCTCGAGCGGGCGCGTACACTGAAGCTTTCTTT
-	TRBJ1-5	TRBV7-8	16	few	CASSPSGPYSNQPQHF	TGTGCCAGCAGTCCATCGGGGCCATATAGCAATCAGCCCCAGCATTTT
TRBD1	TRBJ2-7	TRBV6-2/TRBV6-3	16	-	CASSYSGTGLPYEQYF	TGTGCCAGCAGTTACTCAGGGACAGGGCTCCCCTACGAGCAGTACTTC
TRBD1	TRBJ2-2	TRBV25-1	16	few	CASSEWDRGNTGELFF	TGTGCCAGCAGTGAATGGGACAGGGGGAACACCGGGGAGCTGTTTTTT